These 18 T cell receptor beta chains share one sample of origin, sequenced in a study of CD8+ T cells in alopecia areata. This sample's treatment: oral pan-JAK inhibitor, 5-10 mg twice daily. Sequencing used cDNA as its template, made by extracting RNA and reverse transcribing it. Here immunoSEQ multiplex PCR was the method, and the copy in TCRdb shows in-frame clones only, minus some. In the table there are under 200,000 clones, approximately 65% of which are singletons. The source was CD4+ T cells sorted from blood, collected at week 4, from a patient treated with tofacitinib. These receptors were taken from a human donor with alopecia areata.

The V call is TRBV29-1, the J call TRBJ2-7, with a tentative D call TRBD1 (5 bases). This CDR3 has 15 residues. CDR1 is SQVTM and CDR2 is ANQGSEA in the germline V gene. V lost 2 bases and J lost 4, with 18 bases in between. As DNA, the CDR3 is TGCAGCGTTGAAAGTTGGGCAGGGCGAGTATACGAGCAGTACTTC. Translation gives CSVESWAGRVYEQYF.

This clone was seen a handful of times. The chain couples TRBV15 to TRBJ1-2, with 8 nucleotides matching TRBD1. Per germline, CDR1 LNHNV and CDR2 YYDKDF (reference sequence). The CDR3 is 15 residues long. J gave up 5 bases and V 2 bases, and 7 bases lay outside the gene matches. The CDR3 bases are TGTGCCACCAGCAGATCTGACAGGGGCATTTATGGCTACACCTTC. This encodes CATSRSDRGIYGYTF.

A word on this clone: This sample includes further DNA sequences coding for the same CDR3. The chain carries TRBV5-1 and TRBJ2-5; no firm D call. This CDR3 is 13 amino acids long. Germline V gene lookup returns CDR1 SGHRS and CDR2 YFSETQ. Trimming stripped 0 bases from V and 2 bases from J, with 5 bases between. The CDR3 protein is CASSLGSQETQYF. The CDR3 DNA reads as TGCGCCAGCAGCTTGGGCTCTCAAGAGACCCAGTACTTC. The full variable domain, completed using reference TRBV5-1 and TRBJ2-5, is KAGVTQTPRYLIKTRGQQVTLSCSPISGHRSVSWYQQTPGQGLQFLFEYFSETQRNKGNFPGRFSGRQFSNSRSEMNVSTLELGDSALYLCASSLGSQETQYFGPGTRLLVL.

This chain joins TRBV29-1 and TRBJ1-1; D is uncertain. CDR1 and CDR2 (germline): SQVTM, ANQGSEA. The CDR3 consists of 10 residues. The V end lost 3 bases, the J end lost 4 bases, and 3 bases lay between the germline ends. The CDR3 region has the DNA TGCAGCGTTGAGGGCACTGAAGCTTTCTTT. Translating gives CSVEGTEAFF.

This chain joins TRBV4-3 and TRBJ1-5; no clear D gene. The CDR3 consists of 13 residues. The V gene's germline CDR1 is LGHNA and CDR2 YSLEER. Trimming removed 1 base from V and 4 bases from J, with 5 bases in between. CDR3 DNA: TGCGCCAGCAGCCAAGCACGGAATCAGCCCCAGCATTTT. This translates into CASSQARNQPQHF.

The chain links TRBV5-1 to TRBJ2-7; 7 bases are a match to TRBD1. Germline V gene sequence: CDR1 SGHRS, CDR2 YFSETQ. V lost 4 bases and J lost 5; bases outside the gene matches: 9. The CDR3 covers 14 residues. The CDR3 sequence is CASSREDRVHEQYF. CDR3 bases: TGCGCCAGCAGCAGGGAAGACAGGGTCCACGAGCAGTACTTC. Combining the CDR3 with reference TRBV5-1 and TRBJ2-7 gives the whole variable domain KAGVTQTPRYLIKTRGQQVTLSCSPISGHRSVSWYQQTPGQGLQFLFEYFSETQRNKGNFPGRFSGRQFSNSRSEMNVSTLELGDSALYLCASSREDRVHEQYFGPGTRLTVT.

The table lists this clone with a few counts. The genes are TRBV13 and TRBJ2-7, with TRBD1 matching over 7 bases. From germline, CDR1 is PRHDT and CDR2 FYEKMQ (reference sequence). The trim removed 2 bases at V and 3 bases at J, leaving 7 bases unmatched. The CDR3 runs 15 residues. The CDR3 is CASSLKGGGLYEQYF. Written as DNA, the CDR3 is TGTGCCAGCAGCTTAAAAGGGGGCGGCCTCTACGAGCAGTACTTC.

CDR3: CASSLTGDTEAFF. In DNA, the CDR3 is TGTGCCAGCAGCCTGACAGGAGACACTGAAGCTTTCTTT. The chain couples TRBV4-2 to TRBJ1-1; possible D gene TRBD1, 6 bases. Germline V gene sequence: CDR1 LGHNA, CDR2 YNFKEQ. V was cut by 4 bases and J by 3 bases, with 9 bases left in between. CDR3 length equals 13 residues.

The V call is TRBV10-2, the J call TRBJ2-7; D is undetermined. V gave up 2 bases and J gave up 3 bases, with 14 bases separating them. CDR1 WSHSY and CDR2 SAAADI come from the germline V gene. This CDR3 is built from 15 residues. The CDR3 coding sequence is TGCGCCAGCAGTGAGGGCATCCCGGGCAGCTACGAGCAGTACTTC. Amino acids: CASSEGIPGSYEQYF.

Concerning this clone itself: Other DNA sequences from this sample encode an identical CDR3 as well. The chain joins TRBV29-1 to TRBJ2-2; D unclear. There are 12 residues in the CDR3. Germline lookup yields CDR1 SQVTM and CDR2 ANQGSEA. The ends were cut back, 4 bases at V and 1 base at J, with 4 bases in the middle. CDR3 in DNA: TGCAGCGTTGTGGGGAACACCGGGGAGCTGTTTTTT. Encoded protein: CSVVGNTGELFF.

This sequence joins TRBV30 and TRBJ1-1; maybe TRBD1 (5 bases). Trimming took off 3 bases at V and 4 bases at J, with 12 bases between the two ends. Germline CDR1 is GTSNPN and CDR2 is SVGIG (reference sequence). The CDR3 loop spans 13 amino acids. CDR3 nucleotide sequence: TGTGCCTGGAGACCAGGGTCTGTCACTGAAGCTTTCTTT. It is translated as CAWRPGSVTEAFF.

This CDR3 reads CASSFFTDTQYF. CDR3 sequence (DNA): TGTGCCAGCAGCTTCTTCACAGATACGCAGTATTTT. This chain uses TRBV7-2 with TRBJ2-3, with D unclear. V lost 3 bases and J 2 bases, leaving 3 bases between the germline ends. Per the germline V gene, CDR1 is SGHTA and CDR2 is FQGNSA. The CDR3 extends over 12 amino acids.

This clone occurred once. J is TRBJ2-7 and V is TRBV27; D tentatively reads TRBD1 or TRBD2 (5 bases each). The CDR3 sequence is 14 residues long. Trimming shortened V by 3 bases and J by 5 bases, and 14 bases separated the two germline ends. The germline CDR1 and CDR2 sequences are MNHEY and SMNVEV (reference sequence). The CDR3 here is CASSLAGTKNEQYF. The CDR3 DNA reads TGTGCCAGCAGTTTGGCCGGGACCAAGAACGAGCAGTACTTC.

V is TRBV30 and J is TRBJ2-3; 8 bases are shared with TRBD2. The CDR3 spans 16 residues. The trim removed 2 bases at V and 5 bases at J, leaving 12 bases unmatched. Germline V gene lookup returns CDR1 GTSNPN and CDR2 SVGIG (reference sequence). The CDR3: CAWSPLMRGDGDTQYF. CDR3 nucleotides: TGTGCCTGGAGTCCTTTGATGCGGGGGGATGGAGATACGCAGTATTTT.

The V call is TRBV30, the J call TRBJ1-6; 7 bases match TRBD1. The germline V gene encodes CDR1 GTSNPN and CDR2 SVGIG (reference sequence). V shed 6 bases and J 10 bases; nucleotides not matched to a gene: 12. The CDR3 is 14 residues long. CDR3 protein: CACHQGGSRSPLHF. The DNA of the CDR3 is TGTGCCTGCCACCAAGGGGGCTCGAGGTCACCCCTCCACTTT.

This chain connects TRBV30 to TRBJ2-4; D not resolved. The CDR3 runs 12 residues. The V and J ends lost 7 bases and 1 base respectively, with 8 bases between them. Germline-derived CDR1 and CDR2 are GTSNPN and SVGIG (reference sequence). CDR3 nucleotides: TGTGCCTCCCGTGAGGCCAAAAACATTCAGTACTTC. This translates into CASREAKNIQYF.

The chain carries TRBV6-1 and TRBJ2-7; unclear D gene. The CDR3 is 14 residues long. The V end lost 5 bases, the J end lost 2 bases, and 13 bases lay between the germline ends. Germline V lookup: CDR1 MNHNS, CDR2 SASEGT. Here the CDR3 reads CASSTGPITYEQYF. CDR3 bases: TGTGCCAGCAGTACTGGACCGATCACCTACGAGCAGTACTTC.

The chain has TRBV18 and TRBJ2-7; D uncertain. CDR1 and CDR2 from the germline V gene are KGHSH and LQKENI. Trimming stripped 2 bases from V and 4 bases from J, with 12 bases between. The CDR3 runs to 14 residues. CDR3 nucleotide sequence: TGTGCCAGCTCACCAATGGACCACCCATACGAGCAGTACTTC. Translated, it gives CASSPMDHPYEQYF.